Sequencing of this T cell receptor (beta chain) was carried out in a study of T cell responses to AZD1222 COVID-19 vaccine (dated by TCRdb to the early 2020s). With respect to the entire study: AZD1222 recipients whose second dose came at about 4 weeks and those whose second dose came at about 12 weeks were combined into one group, since spike-specific TCR depth and breadth did not differ between the two schedules. A total of 233 trial participants underwent TCR sequencing, of whom about 210 received two doses of AZD1222 and about 25 received two doses of the MenACWY control vaccine. Trial participants were enrolled into age subgroups of 18-55, 56-69 and 70-plus years, which contained about 150, 28 and 57 TCR-sequenced participants, respectively. The study at large found these results: No day 14 peak-response samples were available, so repertoires were characterized only after the peak T cell response. Most participants were white British and females outnumbered males, and the authors suggested that clonal diversity may have been underestimated. Conclusions about previously exposed vaccinees were limited because only a handful of AZD1222 recipients were SARS-CoV-2 seropositive at baseline. Reportedly, almost half of the unique spike-specific TCRs recognized epitopes lying outside the regions that are mutated in the B.1.351 and B.1.1.7 variants. In the small 56-69-year group, the increase in depth fell short of significance, most likely because of low power. The vaccine-associated CD4 TCRs covered the entire spike protein, and the dominant responses fell in regions 160-218 and 743-854. After two AZD1222 doses, both the breadth and the depth of spike-specific TCRs were significantly higher than at day 0 and than in MenACWY recipients.

Remarks on this clone: Which antigen it targets is not known. Per-base quality was not reported, and no clone a single base away is much larger than it.

The time point label corresponds to: baseline before first vaccination. Vaccinee samples were obtained from the UK trials COV001 and COV002, which included a single-blind randomized controlled phase 2/3 trial of AZD1222 (ChAdOx1 nCoV-19) in healthy adults. For TCRbeta chain sequencing, PBMC samples from trial participants were taken at day 0 and at day 28 after the second dose. The CDR3 regions of human TCRbeta chains were subjected to immunosequencing. The authors' analysis ran thus. TCRs in the repertoires were compared against a reference library of SARS-CoV-2-specific TCRs that had been generated with the MIRA antigen-specificity platform. Breadth was defined as the fraction of unique TCRs that were SARS-CoV-2-associated, and depth was defined as the fraction of total T cells that were SARS-CoV-2-associated. Using the MIRA data, every spike-specific TCR was mapped to the spike region that the TCR reacted to and assigned to either a CD4 or a CD8 class. Log10-transformed breadth and depth values were compared by one-way ANOVA with Sidak's multiple comparisons tests. Not all clones reach the TCRdb copy of this immuneACCESS table, which keeps in-frame sequences only. Checked studies attribute under half of the gap to unresolved V genes and leave the rest unexplained. The DNA gave D and trimming, while V, J and clone size come from that table. For this sample there are about 140,000 clones; just over 85% appear just once. In total, the top ten clones hold around 3% of the sample.

This clonotype was sampled from an adult in good health. The material was peripheral blood, obtained on day 0 of AZD1222 vaccination.

For the CDR3, the sequence is CASTPDGSNYGYTF. The bases read TGTGCCAGCACCCCCGATGGGAGCAACTATGGCTACACCTTC. The chain joins TRBV3-1 (or the pseudogene TRBV3-2) to TRBJ1-2, with the D gene uncertain. Deletion took 7 bases off V and 2 bases off J, with a span of 14 bases between the germline ends. The cysteine opens and the phenylalanine closes a CDR3 of 14 amino acids. Just the 42-base CDR3 DNA is kept, in frame starting at base 1. Taken from the germline V gene (reference sequence), the CDR1 and CDR2 loops are LGHDT and YNNKEL.